These T cell receptor beta chains were read from a single sample in a study of CD8+ T cells in alopecia areata. Assay: immunoSEQ multiplex PCR; the TCRdb copy retains only in-frame clones and omits some. The sample has about 150,000 clones; 40% to 65% are singletons. This material consisted of CD8+ T cells sorted from blood, taken at week 0. These receptors all stem from a human donor with alopecia areata. Both conserved end residues are part of each CDR3. D genes are given only for firm matches. Clone size appears in some rows only: once, few, many, or a class for an expanded clone.

clone_size j_call cdr3_length d_call v_call cdr3_aa
few TRBJ1-1 13 NA TRBV29-1 CSVAQGLRTEAFF
NA TRBJ2-7 13 NA TRBV2 CASSETDVYEQYF
NA TRBJ2-7 12 TRBD2 TRBV11-2 CASSSGGYEQYF
NA TRBJ2-1 15 TRBD2 TRBV5-1 CASSLGLASYNEQFF
large TRBJ1-6 16 NA TRBV6-6 CASSYPRAETNSPLHF
few TRBJ2-1 14 NA TRBV29-1 CSVGETNVFDEQFF
few TRBJ2-3 17 TRBD2 TRBV30 CAWTTSGGAVGTDTQYF
NA TRBJ2-5 15 TRBD1 TRBV4-3 CASSQADRDGETQYF
NA TRBJ1-2 13 NA TRBV2 CASSRRDIPSYTF
NA TRBJ2-1 14 TRBD1 TRBV7-9 CASSLTGGQDEQFF
few TRBJ2-2 15 TRBD2 TRBV29-1 CSVEEAGTRAGELFF